Shown below are 12 T cell receptor beta chains from a single sample sequenced in a study of cytomegalovirus exposure and HLA in healthy donors. The PCR used 60 Vbeta and 13 Jbeta primers. Generated by immunoSEQ multiplex PCR, the TCRdb table keeps only in-frame clones and is missing some. The sample lists about 220,000 clones; over 65% were seen once. Sequencing input: PBMCs. These receptors were collected from a man between 18 and 35 years old in good health and CMV-seronegative.

The CDR3 sequence is CASTERSNEQFF. The CDR3 DNA is TGTGCCAGCACCGAGCGGTCCAATGAGCAGTTCTTC. This chain uses TRBV7-9 with TRBJ2-1, with D possibly being TRBD2 (5 bases). The CDR3 contains 12 residues. In germline, CDR1 is SEHNR, CDR2 FQNEAQ (reference sequence). V was shortened by 7 bases and J by 6 bases, with 10 bases between the two germline ends.

The chain employs TRBV30 and TRBJ1-4; D is unresolved. CDR3 length equals 13 residues. CDR1 and CDR2 from the germline V gene are GTSNPN and SVGIG (reference sequence). Trimming cost V 4 bases and J 10 bases, with 16 bases left between them. The CDR3 spells CAWMGTGGGKLFF. CDR3 nucleotide sequence: TGTGCCTGGATGGGCACGGGAGGTGGAAAACTGTTTTTT.

About this clone: Other DNA sequences in the same sample also yield this CDR3. V gene TRBV28 combines with J gene TRBJ2-3; TRBD2 aligns across 12 bases. Germline V gives CDR1 MDHEN, CDR2 SYDVKM. The V segment lost 5 bases and the J segment 4 bases; nucleotides outside the gene matches: 4. The CDR3 loop spans 15 amino acids. The CDR3 nucleotides are TGTGCCAGCAGTACGACTAGCGGGAGCCCAGATACGCAGTATTTT. Its protein is CASSTTSGSPDTQYF.

Turning to this clone: Different DNA sequences within this sample yield the same CDR3. The chain employs TRBV6-5 and TRBJ2-2, with TRBD1 matching 9 bases. Germline values: CDR1 MNHEY, CDR2 SVGAGI. Trimming cost V 6 bases and J 2 bases; bases outside gene matches: 1. This CDR3 contains 14 residues. The CDR3 reads CASRQGANTGELFF. CDR3 DNA sequence: TGTGCCAGCAGACAGGGGGCAAACACCGGGGAGCTGTTTTTT.

This chain uses TRBV29-1 with TRBJ1-1, with TRBD1 matching over 8 bases. Germline CDR1 reads SQVTM; CDR2 reads ANQGSEA. V gave up 2 bases and J gave up 6 bases; unmatched junction bases: 5. This CDR3 is 13 amino acids long. The CDR3 bases are TGCAGCGTTGAATTGGACAGGGTCCCTGAAGCTTTCTTT. Its translation: CSVELDRVPEAFF.

The gene calls are TRBV20-1 and TRBJ1-1; 7 nucleotides match TRBD1. Looked up from germline, CDR1 is DFQATT and CDR2 is SNEGSKA (reference sequence). The CDR3 sequence is 10 residues long. After removal of 8 bases from V and 6 bases from J, the junction contained 3 bases not matched to a gene. In DNA, the CDR3 is TGCAGTACAGGGGCCTCTGAAGCTTTCTTT. It yields the protein CSTGASEAFF.

The rearrangement joins TRBV2 to TRBJ1-5; a weak D match, TRBD1 (6 bases). V lost 6 bases, J lost 4 bases, and 19 bases lay in between. Germline CDR1 reads SNHLY; CDR2 reads FYNNEI. This CDR3 region has 16 residues. The CDR3 protein is CASSLWTVPRNQPQHF. The CDR3 DNA follows: TGTGCCAGCAGCCTGTGGACAGTCCCTCGGAATCAGCCCCAGCATTTT.

This chain joins TRBV13 and TRBJ2-1, with 15 nucleotides matching TRBD2. This CDR3 is built from 15 residues. The trim removed 6 bases at V and 5 bases at J, leaving 2 bases unmatched. Germline-derived CDR1 and CDR2 are PRHDT and FYEKMQ (reference sequence). The CDR3 sequence: CASRWTSGRDNEQFF. The CDR3 region has the DNA TGTGCCAGCAGGTGGACTAGCGGGAGGGACAATGAGCAGTTCTTC.

V is TRBV6-1 and J is TRBJ2-7, with TRBD2 as a possible D gene (5 bases). The germline V gene encodes CDR1 MNHNS and CDR2 SASEGT. The CDR3 is 14 residues long. V dropped 1 base and J dropped 1 base, with 8 bases sitting between them. CDR3 residues: CASSEGGGSYEQYF. CDR3 DNA sequence: TGTGCCAGCAGTGAAGGTGGCGGGTCCTACGAGCAGTACTTC.

This clone was detected a few times. V is TRBV11-3 and J is TRBJ2-2; 7 nucleotides match TRBD2. Germline CDR1 SGHNT, CDR2 YENEEA. V was pared by 6 bases and J by 11 bases, with 12 bases of the junction left unmatched. CDR3 length: 14 residues. CDR3 residues: CASRARSGARELFF. CDR3 nucleotide sequence: TGTGCCAGCAGGGCCAGGAGCGGGGCCCGAGAGCTGTTTTTT.

The chain links TRBV7-9 to TRBJ1-4, with D unclear. V was pared by 7 bases and J by 1 base, with 13 bases between. The CDR3 covers 15 residues. Germline loops: CDR1 SEHNR, CDR2 FQNEAQ (reference sequence). The CDR3 region is CASTRASGTNEKLFF. CDR3 nucleotide sequence: TGTGCCAGCACCCGTGCCTCAGGAACTAATGAAAAACTGTTTTTT. The full variable domain, in which reference TRBV7-9 and TRBJ1-4 provide the parts outside the CDR3, is DTGVSQNPRHKITKRGQNVTFRCDPISEHNRLYWYRQTLGQGPEFLTYFQNEAQLEKSRLLSDRFSAERPKGSFSTLEIQRTEQGDSAMYLCASTRASGTNEKLFFGSGTQLSVL.

The genes are TRBV6-1 and TRBJ2-1; TRBD2 is a possible D gene (6 bases). The CDR3 is 16 residues long. V was trimmed by 4 bases and J by 4 bases, leaving 17 bases between them. The germline gives CDR1 MNHNS, CDR2 SASEGT. CDR3 protein: CASSALGAGYYNEQFF. The CDR3 coding sequence is TGTGCCAGCAGTGCCTTAGGCGCGGGATATTACAATGAGCAGTTCTTC.